This T cell receptor (beta chain) was sequenced for a study of T cells after yellow fever vaccination. On the study more broadly: With SMART-Seq v4 Ultra Low Input, the fractions containing low cell numbers were prepared. Whole-study findings and limits: At less than 97% for CD4 and almost 90% for CD8, most primary-vaccination clones showed up again after the booster. Weaker, the secondary response had a peak occurring faster, on day 5 versus 15.

Regarding this clonotype: No antigen is known for it.

The authors made TCR cDNA by 5'RACE template switching, adding a universal primer site and UMIs. Each CDR3 protein is one row after TCRdb ran MiXCR on the 5' RACE reads. The sample lists 300,000 or so distinct CDR3 sequences, about 4% seen once, with roughly 26% in the top ten. The CDR3 extends over 14 amino acids. Germline values: CDR1 DFQATT, CDR2 SNEGSKA (reference sequence). Trimming shortened V by 1 base and J by 4 bases, and 11 bases separated the two germline ends. This material consisted of PBMCs, taken 5 days after the yellow fever booster vaccination. V and J are TRBV20-1 and TRBJ2-1; D gene ambiguous. This TCR derives from a young man who received the YFV17D yellow fever vaccine. The CDR3 sequence: CSARGSKNYNEQFF. DNA for the CDR3: TGCAGTGCTAGAGGTTCCAAGAATTACAATGAGCAGTTCTTC.